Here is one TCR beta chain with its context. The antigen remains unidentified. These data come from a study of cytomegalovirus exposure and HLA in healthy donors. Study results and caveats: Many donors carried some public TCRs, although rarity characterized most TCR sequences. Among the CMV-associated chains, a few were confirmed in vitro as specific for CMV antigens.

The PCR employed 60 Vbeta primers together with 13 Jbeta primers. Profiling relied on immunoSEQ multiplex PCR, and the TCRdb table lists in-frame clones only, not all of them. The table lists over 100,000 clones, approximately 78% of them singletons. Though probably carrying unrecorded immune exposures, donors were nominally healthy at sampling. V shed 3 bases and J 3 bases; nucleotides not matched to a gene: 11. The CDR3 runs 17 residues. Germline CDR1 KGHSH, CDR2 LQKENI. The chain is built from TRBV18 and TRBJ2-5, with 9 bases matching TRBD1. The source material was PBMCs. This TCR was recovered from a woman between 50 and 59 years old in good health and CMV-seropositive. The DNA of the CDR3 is TGTGCCAGCTCACCTAGACAGGGGGTCGGTTCCAAAGAGACCCAGTACTTC. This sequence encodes CASSPRQGVGSKETQYF.